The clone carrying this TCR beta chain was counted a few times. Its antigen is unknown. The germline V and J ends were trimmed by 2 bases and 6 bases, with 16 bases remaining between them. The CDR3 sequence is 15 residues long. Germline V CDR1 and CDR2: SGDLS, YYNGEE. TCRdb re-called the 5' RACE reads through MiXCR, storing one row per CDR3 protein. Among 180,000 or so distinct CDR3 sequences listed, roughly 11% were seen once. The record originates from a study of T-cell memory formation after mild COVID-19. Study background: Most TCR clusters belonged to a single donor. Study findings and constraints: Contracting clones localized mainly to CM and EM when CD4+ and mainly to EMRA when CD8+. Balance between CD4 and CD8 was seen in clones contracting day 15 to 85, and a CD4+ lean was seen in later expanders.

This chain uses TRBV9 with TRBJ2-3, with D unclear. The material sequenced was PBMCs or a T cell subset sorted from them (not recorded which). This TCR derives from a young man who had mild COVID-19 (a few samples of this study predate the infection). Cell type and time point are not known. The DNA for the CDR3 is TGTGCCAGCAGCGTCCGCGGACGGCTTAGGGATACGCAGTATTTT. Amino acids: CASSVRGRLRDTQYF.